The entry below gives a single T cell receptor (beta chain) sequence along with its context. In its sample, this clone was seen once. Its antigen remains unidentified. It has no much larger one-base neighbor in the sample; base qualities were not kept. In total, about 650 healthy bone marrow donors made up the cohort. All cohort members were sampled while nominally healthy, although unrecorded immune exposures were likely present. The donor was CMV seronegative and belonged to the group of approximately 320 seronegative cohort members. A peripheral blood sample was provided by each donor, and peripheral blood mononuclear cells were used for TCR beta sequencing. Genomic DNA extraction from the blood cell samples was performed with the Qiagen DNeasy Blood Extraction Kit. The cysteine opens and the phenylalanine closes a CDR3 of 16 amino acids. CDR3 DNA is the only sequence kept; it has 48 bases, read in frame from the first base. The germline V gene (reference sequence) yields MNHNY for CDR1 and SVGAGI for CDR2. V loses 0 bases of germline sequence and J loses 3 bases, and the interval between the two ends is 12 bases.

The data belong to a study of cytomegalovirus exposure and HLA in healthy donors (dated by TCRdb to between 2016 and 2019). In the study overall: According to an earlier analysis of 450 to 650 of the donors, 150 million to 200 million T cells yielded approximately 120 million unique TCR beta sequences and about 280 Gb of sequence data. An early release that covered 640 HLA-typed donors contained about 300 gigabases of sequencing data and about 93 million unique TCR sequences. The genetic ancestry cluster associated with self-reported Caucasian donors included 65% to 90% of the 300 to 450 genotyped donors. The study was designed to test whether signatures of past pathogen exposure could be identified by cataloging public T cell receptors. The study profiled the T cell repertoires of under 700 subjects by immunosequencing and related them to cytomegalovirus serostatus. A separate validation cohort of 100 to 150 different subjects was used in addition to the roughly 700-subject first cohort. To predict cytomegalovirus infection status, the study brought together high-throughput TCR immunosequencing, statistical association of individual TCRs with disease status, and machine learning. A later analysis re-examined previously published TCR beta repertoires from 600 to 700 donors and added high-resolution HLA genotyping to investigate patterns of TCR occurrence. In the later analysis, no new phenotypic data were used to find candidate immune exposures; instead, reliance was placed on TCR beta sequences and their occurrence across donors. In an earlier analysis of about 590 of the donors, high-throughput TCR beta sequencing was used to judge whether each TCR beta V gene segment behaved as functional or pseudogenic. Donor age, sex, ethnicity and CMV serostatus were compiled alongside the repertoire data. A later genetic analysis took genome-wide SNP genotypes for 398 of the 666 donors and used that subset as a discovery cohort. Every repertoire in the discovery cohort had been generated on one and the same sequencing platform. Class I and class II HLA loci were covered by the typing at four-digit resolution. The number of typed donors differed by locus: about 620-630 for A, B, C, DRB1 and DQB1; 500 to 550 for DQA1; 600 to 610 for DPA1; and 450 to 480 for DPB1. Five DR-DQ haplotypes were handled as single units for association and clustering because linkage in the cohort was strong. Among around 400 genotyped donors of the cohort, an average of around 220,000 unique TCR beta nucleotide sequences was sequenced per donor, of which 15% to 20% were non-productive. General study outcomes and caveats: A later genetic analysis reported fewer N-insertions in productive TCRs among donors in an Asian-associated ancestry cluster than the approximately 670-donor mean. Strong co-occurrence of HLA alleles, especially DR and DQ, made assigning TCR associations to individual alleles difficult. According to a later analysis, most CMV-associated TCR beta chains appeared to be HLA-restricted, and the HLA associations seemed to be driven largely by CMV exposure. The authors suggested that the approach could potentially be generalized to other disease states and immunological phenotypes. In a later analysis, several top co-occurrence clusters were reported to appear linked to parvovirus B19, influenza, CMV and Epstein-Barr virus. Specific HLA alleles were associated with over 15,000 TCR beta sequences at a false discovery rate of 0.05 in a later analysis. A cluster of highly shared sequence variants was judged likely to represent a technical artifact of the sequencing pipeline. A later genetic analysis associated a missense DCLRE1C variant with V-gene and J-gene trimming of TCR beta chains, and an independent cohort replicated the association. Some IMGT-functional V segments, including TRBV6-2 and TRBV6-3, could not be told apart with the 87-base-pair reads, so those segments were excluded. In a later analysis, HLA-associated TCR beta chains showed more clonal expansion and lower generation probabilities than non-associated chains that were equally common. The cohort was sequenced for TCR beta chains only, and without alpha or paired-chain data the features that could be detected were limited. The study gave a list of 150 to 200 TCR beta chains associated with cytomegalovirus. A later analysis found that TCR association rates varied across HLA loci, with DRB1 alleles showing the most associated TCRs and HLA-C alleles the fewest. The presence/absence analyses assumed that sequencing depth was roughly uniform across donors, and that assumption may not be true. A further reported finding was that TCR beta sequences accurately predicted the HLA-A and HLA-B alleles for most subjects in the first cohort. A few of the identified cytomegalovirus-associated TCR beta chains were confirmed in vitro to be specific for cytomegalovirus antigens. Correlated functional status among segregating V segments might reflect linkage disequilibrium, but an unknown experimental factor could not be ruled out. For the cohort, immune exposure information was limited to CMV serostatus. Most TCR sequences were seen in very few donors, while some public TCRs were found in many individuals. In an earlier analysis of fewer than 700 of the donors, most TCR beta V segments appeared in productive rearrangements about 87% or about 30% of the time, broadly matching IMGT annotations. Cytomegalovirus status was reported to be diagnosed by the classifier with high specificity and sensitivity in both the original and validation cohorts. HLA typing was unavailable for some donors at each locus, so association tests used only the typed subset. Around 16 rarely observed V segments, including chromosome 9 orphons, were excluded from the earlier analysis of several hundred of the donors because counts were too low.

The library relied on the immunoSEQ multiplex PCR assay. A mixture of 60 forward primers for TCR Vbeta segments and 13 reverse primers for TCR Jbeta segments was used in the multiplex PCR. The CDR3 region of rearranged TCR beta genes was amplified from genomic DNA by a multiplex PCR assay. The amplified TCR beta libraries were sequenced on the Illumina HiSeq System as 87-base-pair reads. On the study's bioinformatics: A later analysis tallied 75 million to 85 million unique TCR beta chains across the 700 or so repertoires, and around 12 million of those chains were shared by two or more donors. A nearest-neighbor algorithm error-corrected the raw reads and collapsed the reads into unique sequences, merging closely related sequences to remove PCR and sequencing errors. V, D and J gene segments were assigned by aligning CDR3 sequences to IMGT reference sequences. For a sequence to be retained, a match of at least six nucleotides to both a V gene segment and a J gene segment was required. Rearrangements were classified as productive when the CDR3 lacked stop codons and remained in frame with V and J, and all other rearrangements were classified as non-productive. Following IMGT convention, CDR3 was defined as the stretch from the second conserved V-encoded cysteine to the conserved J-encoded phenylalanine. The earlier analysis of about 570 of the donors excluded any sequence lacking an unambiguous match to a single V gene segment. An earlier analysis of 500 to 700 of the donors classified V segments as functional when productive rearrangements were above 56.7% and as segregating when the standard deviation between donors was above 5%. To diagnose cytomegalovirus status from the catalog of TCR beta chain sequences, a statistical classification framework was built. V and J gene assignment, in a later analysis, came from comparing TCR nucleotide sequences with IMGT/GENE-DB human TR gene sequences. A later analysis assigned CDR3 sequences and most-parsimonious VDJ recombination scenarios with the TCRdist pipeline. A later analysis defined each TCR beta chain by its CDR3 amino acid sequence plus V-gene family, and excluded reads lacking a unique V-gene family. As a way to deal with suspected cross-contamination and a sequencing artifact, a later analysis dropped more than 500 nucleotide sequences that were highly shared and had low generation probability. A later analysis calculated a clonal expansion index for each public chain from normalized within-repertoire ranks of inferred template counts. A later analysis computed generation probabilities with a VDJ recombination model fitted to out-of-frame rearrangements, and checked the results against IGoR. A later analysis scored TCR-TCR, TCR-HLA and TCR-CMV co-occurrence with hypergeometric tests, applying a repertoire-size bias correction to TCR pairs. In a later analysis, false discovery rates were estimated by permuting HLA or CMV assignments 20 times. In a later analysis, co-occurring TCRs were grouped using DBSCAN, with TCRdist sequence similarity added in when clustering inside HLA-allele-positive subsets. Co-occurrence clustering excluded repertoires with fewer than 30,000 or more than 120,000 public chains, plus five with anomalous nucleotide sharing. Held by TCRdb, this immuneACCESS table contains in-frame sequences only and omits some clones. Under half of the omission traces to an unresolved V gene where checked; the cause of the rest is unknown. V and J calls and clone size follow that table, whereas D and trimming were derived from the DNA. The sample records around 150,000 clones, 61% of which are singletons. Around 1.9% of the sample lies in the top ten.

In this chain, TRBV6-6 is recombined with TRBJ2-4; TRBD1 is a possible D gene, resting on 6 matching bases. What was sequenced was PBMCs. The receptor was isolated from a male donor in good health and CMV-seronegative. CDR3 sequence: CASSYSRGLIKNIQYF. The nucleotides read TGTGCCAGCAGTTACTCGAGGGGGTTAATCAAAAACATTCAGTACTTC.